These 30 T cell receptor beta chains came from one sample sequenced in a study of CD8+CD57+ T cells in acquired aplastic anemia (dated by TCRdb to the late 2010s). The sequencer was an Illumina HiSeq 2000. Genomic DNA was used as template for profiling of TCR beta VDJ combinations and CDR3 sequences. Using fastp at Q25 and MiXCR, TCRdb reprocessed the public reads and kept productive beta chains. Records with the same CDR3 protein are collapsed into one entry carrying the most frequent genes and DNA. The sample profile shows 400,000 to 500,000 distinct CDR3 sequences; about two thirds of them were found once. The ten top clones hold more than 3.5% of the sample. Sequenced: sorted CD4+, CD8+, or CD8+CD57+ T cells (not recorded which) from PBMCs. The receptors here all came from a human donor in good health, serving as a control.

The table lists this clonotype with a count of one. The chain joins TRBV6-1 to TRBJ1-6; D is possibly TRBD1 (5 bases). The V end was cut by 1 base, the J end by 10 bases, with 8 bases between. Germline V lookup: CDR1 MNHNS, CDR2 SASEGT. This CDR3 comprises 13 residues. The CDR3 sequence: CASSEDWGSPLHF. The CDR3, as DNA: TGTGCCAGCAGTGAAGATTGGGGCTCACCCCTCCACTTT.

Note on this clonotype: An end of the junction differs from the germline gene, which may be a read error. The chain links TRBV7-3 to TRBJ2-6; 11 bases are a match to TRBD2. Germline CDR1 and CDR2: SGHTA and FQGTGA. There are 16 residues in the CDR3. The CDR3 region is CASRALAGAGADVLTF. CDR3 DNA: TGTGCCAGCAGGGCACTAGCGGGGGCCGGGGCCGACGTCCTGACTTTC.

This clonotype was observed a handful of times. A much larger clone differs by one base, so this may be a read error. The J gene is TRBJ2-3, the V gene TRBV12-3 or TRBV12-4, with D possibly matching TRBD1 (5 bases). The CDR3 covers 14 residues. The CDR3 DNA reads TGTGCCGGCAGTTTAGCAGGGTACACAGATACGCAGTATTTT. Translating it yields CAGSLAGYTDTQYF.

Notes on this clonotype: Its ends do not fully match the called genes, so a read error is possible. This sequence joins TRBV15 and TRBJ2-7; D not resolved. Germline CDR1 and CDR2: LNHNV and YYDKDF (reference sequence). The CDR3 runs 15 residues. CDR3 sequence: CASSQVVSGSYEQHF. Here the CDR3 DNA reads TGTGCCAGCAGCCAAGTAGTGTCAGGAAGCTACGAGCAGCACTTC.

Ten or more counts support this clonotype. The chain carries TRBV20-1 and TRBJ2-5; TRBD2 is a possible D gene (6 bases). The CDR3 extends over 14 amino acids. Germline assignment: CDR1 DFQATT and CDR2 SNEGSKA (reference sequence). The V end was cut by 1 base, the J end by 2 bases, with 11 bases between. Here the CDR3 DNA reads TGCAGTGCTAGAGGACTAGGGGTTCAAGAGACCCAGTACTTC. Its protein is CSARGLGVQETQYF.

Comment on this clonotype: A clone one base away is much larger, so this may be a read error. The V and J genes are TRBV10-2 and TRBJ2-1; D is perhaps TRBD1 or TRBD2 (5 bases each). Germline CDR1 WSHSY, CDR2 SAAADI. CDR3 length: 15 amino acids. This CDR3 reads CASSQNWDGRDEQFF. CDR3 sequence (DNA): TGTGCCAGCAGCCAAAACTGGGACGGACGTGATGAGCAGTTCTTC.

This clonotype has a count of ten or more. CDR3 amino acids: CASSLDIEEPLHF. Here the CDR3 DNA reads TGTGCCAGCAGCCTGGACATTGAGGAACCCCTCCACTTT. This rearrangement joins TRBV5-6 to TRBJ1-6, with D tentatively TRBD1 (5 bases). Germline CDR1 reads SGHDT; CDR2 reads YYEEEE. The V gene lost 4 bases and the J gene lost 12 bases, with 14 bases spanning the gap. CDR3 size: 13 residues.

The chain couples TRBV12-3 or TRBV12-4 to TRBJ2-7; 12 bases agree with TRBD1. The CDR3 length is 17 residues. With 5 bases clipped from V and 7 bases from J, the junction kept 15 bases outside the gene matches. CDR3 residues: CASSPGPGTGGGREQYF. As DNA, the CDR3 is TGTGCCAGCAGTCCGGGGCCCGGGACAGGGGGCGGGAGGGAGCAGTACTTC.

This chain connects TRBV5-6 to TRBJ2-5; D is undetermined. The germline CDR1 and CDR2 sequences are SGHDT and YYEEEE. The CDR3 is 13 amino acids. Trimming left V 7 bases short and J 5 bases short, with 15 bases between. This chain's CDR3 is CASCLNPTETQYF. Written as DNA, the CDR3 is TGTGCCAGCTGCCTGAACCCAACGGAGACCCAGTACTTC.

As for this clonotype: It may be a read error: a sequence one base away is much more abundant. The rearrangement uses TRBV12-5 and TRBJ1-1; D not resolved. V was trimmed by 7 bases and J by 3 bases, leaving 6 bases between them. Per germline, CDR1 LGHNT and CDR2 FRNRAP. The CDR3 loop spans 11 amino acids. CDR3 nucleotide sequence: TGTGCTAGTGCCCTGGACACTGAAGCTTTCTTT. This translates into CASALDTEAFF.

Of note for this clonotype: Because it lacks the conserved phenylalanine or tryptophan at the end, this CDR3 is likely a read error. It is unclear where the CDR3 begins or ends on the DNA, so no DNA is shown, and the CDR3 is as TCRdb lists it. This chain uses TRBV7-8 with TRBJ1-6. The germline V gene encodes CDR1 SGHVS and CDR2 FQNEAQ. The CDR3 region is 13 residues in length, termini included. The CDR3 is CASSLATRSGQPY.

The chain carries TRBV15 and TRBJ2-7; no firm D call. Germline V lookup: CDR1 LNHNV, CDR2 YYDKDF (reference sequence). V gave up 0 bases and J gave up 2 bases, with 8 bases separating them. This CDR3 is 14 amino acids long. The DNA of the CDR3 is TGTGCCACCAGCAGAGATGGCATCCCCTACGAGCAGTACTTC. Residues: CATSRDGIPYEQYF.

This clonotype was observed many times. The chain links TRBV10-3 to TRBJ1-2, with D maybe TRBD1 (5 bases). The CDR3 runs 15 residues. Germline V gene sequence: CDR1 ENHRY, CDR2 SYGVKD. The V end lost 0 bases, the J end lost 0 bases, and 8 bases lay between the germline ends. The DNA for the CDR3 is TGTGCCATCAGTGAGTCGAACAGGACTAACTATGGCTACACCTTC. Encoded protein: CAISESNRTNYGYTF.

Worth noting for this clonotype: It is likely a read error, because the conserved phenylalanine at the end of the CDR3 is missing. The DNA is left out, because the CDR3 cannot be placed on it with certainty; the CDR3 is given as TCRdb lists it. V usage is TRBV9 and J usage is TRBJ1-2; TRBD1 is taken as the D call from the table, unchecked against the DNA. CDR1 is SGDLS and CDR2 is YYNGEE in the germline V gene. The CDR3 spans 13 residues, counting both ends. CDR3 protein: CASSVGAGGSYEL.

The chain is built from TRBV9 and TRBJ1-2, with D maybe TRBD1 (5 bases). The CDR3 runs to 15 residues. V lost 3 bases and J 12 bases, leaving 24 bases between the germline ends. Germline loops: CDR1 SGDLS, CDR2 YYNGEE. The DNA of the CDR3 is TGTGCCAGCAGCGAAGGGGTGGGATTGTCTTCGGGCCACACCTTC. Protein: CASSEGVGLSSGHTF.

The chain employs TRBV19 and TRBJ2-3; possibly TRBD1 or TRBD2 for D (5 bases each). Germline values: CDR1 LNHDA, CDR2 SQIVND (reference sequence). Trimming pared 9 bases from V and 5 bases from J, leaving 21 bases between. The CDR3 length is 15 residues. The CDR3 DNA follows: TGTGCCAGCAGCTTCATGAGGGGACCAGAAGATACGCAGTATTTT. Translated: CASSFMRGPEDTQYF.

The rearrangement joins TRBV7-8 to TRBJ2-5; D is uncertain. V lost 2 bases and J 9 bases, leaving 22 bases between the germline ends. The CDR3 length is 16 residues. CDR1 is SGHVS and CDR2 is FQNEAQ in the germline V gene. The CDR3: CASSLSLGPSVASQYF. CDR3 bases: TGTGCCAGCAGCTTATCCCTCGGGCCGTCCGTTGCGTCCCAGTACTTC.

This clonotype was recorded once. Because the CDR3's place on the DNA is in doubt, the DNA is left out and the CDR3 is given as listed by TCRdb. The chain is built from TRBV7-3 and TRBJ1-5. The CDR3 totals 14 residues, both ends included. The V gene's germline CDR1 is SGHTA and CDR2 FQGTGA. The CDR3 reads CASSLDDTEAFFGF.

The chain joins TRBV7-6 to TRBJ2-3; D is undetermined. This CDR3 is 13 amino acids long. CDR1 is SGHVS and CDR2 is FNYEAQ in the germline V gene. Trimming cost V 5 bases and J 2 bases, with 8 bases left between them. CDR3: CASSIDPTDTQYF. CDR3 sequence (DNA): TGTGCCAGCAGCATAGACCCCACAGATACGCAGTATTTT.

The chain carries TRBV6-2 or TRBV6-3 and TRBJ1-2, with 7 bases matching TRBD1. CDR3 size: 15 residues. The ends lost 2 bases at V and 7 bases at J; junction bases unmatched: 10. The V gene's germline CDR1 is MNHEY and CDR2 SVGEGT. The CDR3 protein is CASSYNGWAGGGYTF. The CDR3, as DNA: TGTGCCAGCAGTTACAACGGATGGGCAGGGGGTGGCTACACCTTC.

V is TRBV7-2 and J is TRBJ1-6, with 7 bases matching TRBD1. The V and J ends lost 4 bases and 19 bases, in that order; junction bases with no gene match: 16. The CDR3 has 14 amino acids. The germline V gene has CDR1 SGHTA and CDR2 FQGNSA. CDR3 nucleotides: TGTGCCAGCAGCTACGGACAGGTTCACTATAATTCACACTTT. It specifies CASSYGQVHYNSHF. Variable domain in full (rest from reference TRBV7-2 and TRBJ1-6): GAGVSQSPSNKVTEKGKDVELRCDPISGHTALYWYRQSLGQGLEFLIYFQGNSAPDKSGLPSDRFSAERTGGSVSTLTIQRTQQEDSAVYLCASSYGQVHYNSHFGNGTRLTVT.

This clonotype was seen once. One end of the junction does not line up with germline, which may come from a read error. This chain uses TRBV7-3 with TRBJ2-1, with D tentatively TRBD2 (6 bases). Per the germline V gene, CDR1 is SGHTA and CDR2 is FQGTGA. The CDR3 runs 18 residues. The CDR3 DNA reads TGTGCCAGCAGCTTGGACTACACAGATACGCAGTATTTTAATGAGCAGCTCTTC. Protein: CASSLDYTDTQYFNEQLF.

Concerning this clonotype: Being one base from a much bigger clone, this may be a read error. This rearrangement joins TRBV6-6 to TRBJ1-4, with D possibly matching TRBD1 (6 bases). The CDR3 consists of 15 residues. The germline V gene encodes CDR1 MNHNY and CDR2 SVGAGI (reference sequence). The CDR3, as DNA: TGTGCCATCAGTTTATATGGACAGTATAATGAAAAACTGTTTTTT. Amino acids: CAISLYGQYNEKLFF.

In the case of this clonotype: A junction boundary mismatches the germline segment, possibly from a read error. V usage is TRBV7-2 and J usage is TRBJ2-3; a possible D gene is TRBD2 (6 bases). The CDR3 consists of 14 residues. Germline CDR1 reads SGHTA; CDR2 reads FQGNSA. This chain's CDR3 is CASSDEAGKDTEYF. The CDR3 DNA reads TGTGCCAGCAGCGACGAAGCGGGCAAGGATACGGAGTATTTT.

CDR3 amino acids: CASSLGLAGGEVDTEAFF. The CDR3, as DNA: TGTGCCAGCAGCTTAGGACTAGCGGGCGGCGAGGTGGACACTGAAGCTTTCTTT. The chain recombines TRBV11-2 with TRBJ1-1; D not resolved. Trimming took off 1 base at V and 3 bases at J, with 21 bases between the two ends. This CDR3 has 18 residues. Germline CDR1 SGHAT, CDR2 FQNNGV.

The J gene is TRBJ2-7, the V gene TRBV10-3; 9 bases align to TRBD2. Germline V gives CDR1 ENHRY, CDR2 SYGVKD. J was trimmed by 2 bases and V by 5 bases; bases with no gene match: 4. The length of the CDR3 is 14 residues. The CDR3 loop reads CAISSSGTAYEQYF. In DNA form, the CDR3 reads TGTGCCATCAGTTCTAGCGGGACCGCCTACGAGCAGTACTTC.

This clonotype was picked up a small number of times. This CDR3 fails to terminate in the conserved phenylalanine or tryptophan, so it likely reflects a read error. The DNA is left out, because the CDR3 cannot be placed on it with certainty; the CDR3 is given as TCRdb lists it. The V gene is TRBV2, the J gene TRBJ2-5; the table calls TRBD1, which could not be checked here. Germline CDR1 and CDR2: SNHLY and FYNNEI. Counting both end residues, the CDR3 totals 16 amino acids. The CDR3 is CASSLTTGPGQPQHFV.

The rearrangement links TRBV20-1 to TRBJ1-1; 9 positions match TRBD1. Per the germline V gene, CDR1 is DFQATT and CDR2 is SNEGSKA (reference sequence). V lost 1 base to trimming and J lost 3 bases; unmatched junction nucleotides: 6. The CDR3 extends over 15 amino acids. CDR3 sequence reads: CSARVWGQGDTEAFF. In DNA form, the CDR3 reads TGCAGTGCTAGAGTTTGGGGACAGGGCGACACTGAAGCTTTCTTT.

Concerning this clonotype: The conserved closing phenylalanine or tryptophan is absent in this CDR3, likely reflecting a read error. The genes are TRBV3-1 and TRBJ2-7; D unresolved. CDR3 length: 12 amino acids. Germline V gene sequence: CDR1 LGHDT, CDR2 YNNKEL (reference sequence). Trimming left V 6 bases short and J 6 bases short, with 12 bases between. CDR3 sequence (DNA): TGTGCCAGCAGGCACCATAGTTCCGAGCAGTACGGC. Translated: CASRHHSSEQYG.

This clonotype was seen only once. The chain combines TRBV7-9 with TRBJ2-7; D possibly uses TRBD1 or TRBD2 (5 bases each). Looked up from germline, CDR1 is SEHNR and CDR2 is FQNEAQ (reference sequence). The ends were cut back, 7 bases at V and 2 bases at J, with 18 bases in the middle. CDR3 length equals 15 residues. CDR3 loop: CASTREGLRAYEQYF. The CDR3 bases are TGTGCCAGCACAAGAGAGGGGCTCCGGGCCTACGAGCAGTACTTC.